Listed below are T cell receptor beta chains from one sample, sequenced in a study of CD8 T cells in ankylosing spondylitis. From the 5' RACE reads, TCRdb called clonotypes with MiXCR, one entry per CDR3 protein. The sample holds about 110,000 distinct CDR3 sequences, under 30% seen once. Sequences were obtained from synovial fluid, either unsorted or a sorted T cell fraction (not recorded which). The receptors were sampled from a male donor with ankylosing spondylitis. The CDR3 runs from the conserved cysteine through the conserved F or W. The D gene is left open where the match is weak. The listing skips clone size in some rows; elsewhere it reads once, few, many or a size class.

TRBJ2-1	TRBV4-2	TRBD2	.	TGTGCCAGCAGCCAAGTTTGGGCGGGAGGGGCCGGGGATGAGCAGTTCTTC	CASSQVWAGGAGDEQFF
TRBJ2-3	TRBV19	.	few	TGTGCCAGTAGTGGGGCAGGGTCTTCAGATACGCAGTATTTT	CASSGAGSSDTQYF
TRBJ2-1	TRBV6-1	TRBD2	.	TGTGCCAGCAGTGAATTTGCGGGAGGCTACAATGAGCAGTTCTTC	CASSEFAGGYNEQFF
TRBJ2-4	TRBV5-1	TRBD2	many	TGCGCCAGCAGCTTGACACTAGCGGGTGTAGGCAAAAACATTCAGTACTTC	CASSLTLAGVGKNIQYF
TRBJ2-7	TRBV10-2	TRBD2	few	TGCGCCAGCAGTGAGTCAGGGCGGGAGATGTACGAGCAGTACTTC	CASSESGREMYEQYF
TRBJ1-5	TRBV24-1	.	.	TGTGCCACCAGTGATCACAGAGGGGGAATTAGCAATCAGCCCCAGCATTTT	CATSDHRGGISNQPQHF
TRBJ2-3	TRBV29-1	.	many	TGCAGCGTTGCGGGCGGGCCCAGCACAGATACGCAGTATTTT	CSVAGGPSTDTQYF
TRBJ1-5	TRBV6-2/TRBV6-3	.	.	TGTGCCAGCGTTGGTCAGGCGTATCAGCCCCAGCATTTT	CASVGQAYQPQHF
TRBJ2-3	TRBV7-2	.	few	TGTGCCAGCAGCCCCTGGAAAAGCGCCACAGATACGCAGTATTTT	CASSPWKSATDTQYF
TRBJ2-5	TRBV20-1	TRBD2	.	TGCAGTGCTCGATCGGGACTAGCGGGAGCGGGGGGAGAGACCCAGTACTTC	CSARSGLAGAGGETQYF
TRBJ1-2	TRBV6-1	.	.	TGTGCCAGCAGTGAAGCCAGCCCGCCCTGGTTCGTGTACACCTTC	CASSEASPPWFVYTF
TRBJ2-7	TRBV30	.	.	TGTGCCTGGGTACCTAAATTACGGGACTACGAGCAGTACTTC	CAWVPKLRDYEQYF
TRBJ1-1	TRBV20-1	.	.	TGCAGTGCTAGAGATGCCAGACAGGATAACACTGAAGCTTTCTTT	CSARDARQDNTEAFF
TRBJ1-2	TRBV12-3/TRBV12-4	TRBD1	few	TGTGCCAGCAGGGGGACGGACAGGACCTATGGCTACACCTTC	CASRGTDRTYGYTF
TRBJ2-3	TRBV12-3/TRBV12-4	.	.	TGTGCCTGCAGGGCCCCCTTTGGGGTGGGGTTAGTTGCAGATACGCAGTATTTT	CACRAPFGVGLVADTQYF
TRBJ1-3	TRBV12-3/TRBV12-4	.	.	TGTGCCAGCAGTCGGAGCTCTGGAAACACCATATATTTT	CASSRSSGNTIYF
TRBJ2-7	TRBV7-2	.	many	TGTGCCAGCAGCAGGGACAACTACGAGCAGTACTTC	CASSRDNYEQYF
TRBJ1-1	TRBV29-1	.	.	TGCAGCGTTACGGGGTTTATGAACACTGAAGCTTTCTTT	CSVTGFMNTEAFF
TRBJ2-1	TRBV5-5	.	.	TGTGCCAGCAGCAACTACAAGGAGTTCTTC	CASSNYKEFF
TRBJ1-3	TRBV13	.	.	TGTGCCAGCAGCTTAGGGTCAGCTGGAAACACCATATATTTT	CASSLGSAGNTIYF
TRBJ2-3	TRBV12-3/TRBV12-4	.	.	TGTGCCAGCCGGCGTAGCGGACGCACAGATACGCAGTATTTT	CASRRSGRTDTQYF
TRBJ2-7	TRBV29-1	TRBD1	few	TGCAGCGTTACGGGACAGGGGTACGAGCAGTACTTC	CSVTGQGYEQYF
TRBJ1-6	TRBV2	.	.	TGTGCCAGCAGTTTATCCAGGGTAGAGTCCTATAATTCACCCCTCCACTTT	CASSLSRVESYNSPLHF
TRBJ2-7	TRBV15	.	.	TGTGCCACCAGCAGAGATGTCAGGGTCTCCTACGAGCAGTACTTC	CATSRDVRVSYEQYF
TRBJ1-3	TRBV5-1	.	few	TGCGCCAGCAGCTTGGCCGGTGGCTCTGGAAACACCATATATTTT	CASSLAGGSGNTIYF